This T cell receptor (beta chain) came from a study of response to subunit inactivated influenza vaccine. TCRdb processed the RT-PCR reads anew with MiXCR; each CDR3 protein has one entry. The sample lists some 570,000 distinct CDR3 sequences; approximately 10% were seen once. CDR1 SEHNR and CDR2 FQNEAQ come from the germline V gene (reference sequence). CDR3 length: 12 amino acids. J was trimmed by 6 bases and V by 5 bases; bases with no gene match: 4. This clonotype was counted between two and nine times. The sample was also reused in another study, on T cells expressing NK-cell markers. That investigation notes: The TCR beta cDNA came from 5'RACE template switching with UMIs. Alpha-beta TCR T cells were the sole sorting target in several experiments, owing to an anti-gamma-delta TCR antibody. The contribution of dominant NKG2C+ clonotypes to CD8+ T cells in about six donors was roughly 1.0-8%.

The sample in question was PBMCs from blood, obtained on the day of vaccination. The TCR sequence derives from a man aged 45-60 years who received an inactivated influenza vaccine. The chain recombines TRBV7-9 with TRBJ2-7; 7 nucleotides line up with TRBD1. Written as DNA, the CDR3 is TGTGCCAGCAGCATACAGGGGTTCGAGCAGTACTTC. Amino acid sequence: CASSIQGFEQYF.